Following are 5 T cell receptor beta chains from one sample sequenced in a study of CD8 T cells in acute hepatitis C reinfection. The time point denotes: naive CD8 control sorted from an acute-time-point sample. TCRdb keeps only in-frame clones here, not all; method: immunoSEQ multiplex PCR. The data show tens of thousands of clones, with approximately 87% seen just once and 0.5% to 0.65% held by the top ten. The sequenced sample was naive CD8+ T cells from PBMCs. All receptors derive from a man in his thirties or forties with chronic hepatitis C.

The J gene is TRBJ2-7, the V gene TRBV5-1; TRBD1 might be the D (6 bases). Germline V CDR1 and CDR2: SGHRS, YFSETQ. V gave up 2 bases and J gave up 2 bases, with 11 bases separating them. CDR3 size: 14 residues. CDR3: CASSFGGATYEQYF. The CDR3 coding sequence is TGCGCCAGCAGCTTTGGGGGCGCGACCTACGAGCAGTACTTC.

The chain has TRBV2 and TRBJ1-1, with TRBD1 as a possible D gene (5 bases). The CDR3 loop spans 18 amino acids. V was trimmed by 1 base and J by 0 bases, leaving 18 bases between them. CDR1 SNHLY and CDR2 FYNNEI come from the germline V gene. Here the CDR3 DNA reads TGTGCCAGCAGTGAAGTCGTTGAGACAGCACCTTTGAACACTGAAGCTTTCTTT. It yields the protein CASSEVVETAPLNTEAFF.

This clone turned up a few times. The V call is TRBV7-9, the J call TRBJ1-1, with unresolved D. The CDR3 sequence is 13 residues long. With 5 bases removed from V and 3 bases from J, the gap between germline ends came to 10 bases. Germline CDR1 reads SEHNR; CDR2 reads FQNEAQ (reference sequence). The CDR3, as DNA: TGTGCCAGCAGCCCGACCTGGGACACTGAAGCTTTCTTT. Translation: CASSPTWDTEAFF.

In its sample, this clone was seen a few times. This chain uses TRBV2 with TRBJ2-7; D is unresolved. Trimming removed 3 bases from V and 3 bases from J, with 6 bases in between. The germline V gene has CDR1 SNHLY and CDR2 FYNNEI. This CDR3 spans 12 amino acids. The CDR3 loop is CASSEGSYEQYF. The CDR3 DNA reads TGTGCCAGCAGTGAGGGCAGCTACGAGCAGTACTTC. Supplemented by reference TRBV2 and TRBJ2-7, the full variable domain reads EPEVTQTPSHQVTQMGQEVILRCVPISNHLYFYWYRQILGQKVEFLVSFYNNEISEKSEIFDDQFSVERPDGSNFTLKIRSTKLEDSAMYFCASSEGSYEQYFGPGTRLTVT.

V and J are TRBV19 and TRBJ2-1; D possibly corresponds to TRBD2 (6 bases). Trimming cost V 8 bases and J 6 bases, with 14 bases left between them. From germline, CDR1 is LNHDA and CDR2 SQIVND (reference sequence). The CDR3 spans 13 residues. The CDR3 DNA sequence: TGTGCCAGTGATTCAAGCGGGTTCAATGAGCAGTTCTTC. Residues: CASDSSGFNEQFF. Together with reference TRBV19 and TRBJ2-1, the CDR3 gives the full variable domain: DGGITQSPKYLFRKEGQNVTLSCEQNLNHDAMYWYRQDPGQGLRLIYYSQIVNDFQKGDIAEGYSVSREKKESFPLTVTSAQKNPTAFYLCASDSSGFNEQFFGPGTRLTVL.